One and the same sample provided the 16 T cell receptor beta chains below, sequenced in a study of blood T cell repertoires in COVID-19. Sequenced by immunoSEQ multiplex PCR; TCRdb stores in-frame clones only, minus some. The sample consists of 100,000 to 150,000 clones, 88% of them appearing once. Sequenced sample: peripheral blood. These receptors were collected from a man aged 45-65 years with acute or convalescent COVID-19.

Written as DNA, the CDR3 is TGCGCCAGCAGCTTGTACGGGGTTAATGAAAAACTGTTTTTT. Translated: CASSLYGVNEKLFF. V usage is TRBV5-1 and J usage is TRBJ1-4; D is unresolved. Germline assignment: CDR1 SGHRS and CDR2 YFSETQ. Trimming shortened V by 1 base and J by 4 bases, and 8 bases separated the two germline ends. The length of the CDR3 is 14 residues.

The chain uses TRBV27 and TRBJ1-2; TRBD1 agrees at 9 bases. Germline V gene data show CDR1 as MNHEY and CDR2 as SMNVEV (reference sequence). The CDR3 loop spans 13 amino acids. Trimming cost V 10 bases and J 3 bases; bases outside gene matches: 6. The CDR3: CATTGGDHYGYTF. The CDR3 DNA is TGTGCCACCACAGGGGGCGATCACTATGGCTACACCTTC.

The genes are TRBV6-5 and TRBJ1-2; D possibly corresponds to TRBD1 (5 bases). The CDR3 is made up of 16 amino acids. Between the trimmed V and J ends, which lost 0 bases and 3 bases, there was a span of 14 bases. Germline V gene lookup returns CDR1 MNHEY and CDR2 SVGAGI. The CDR3 sequence is CASSYSKMGLDYGYTF. The CDR3 DNA follows: TGTGCCAGCAGTTACTCGAAGATGGGGCTGGACTATGGCTACACCTTC.

This chain connects TRBV4-2 to TRBJ2-2; 7 bases are a match to TRBD2. V shed 1 base and J 5 bases; nucleotides not matched to a gene: 13. Germline-derived CDR1 and CDR2 are LGHNA and YNFKEQ. CDR3 length: 18 amino acids. CDR3 residues: CASSQVVGAGAETGELFF. The CDR3 nucleotides read TGTGCCAGCAGCCAAGTGGTTGGGGCGGGAGCAGAAACCGGGGAGCTGTTTTTT.

The chain employs TRBV18 and TRBJ1-4; D gene uncertain. CDR1 KGHSH and CDR2 LQKENI come from the germline V gene. The CDR3 consists of 14 residues. Deletions cut 6 bases from V and 2 bases from J, with 10 bases between. The CDR3 protein is CASSVLATNEKLFF. CDR3 DNA sequence: TGTGCCAGCTCCGTGCTAGCTACTAATGAAAAACTGTTTTTT. Full variable domain (remainder filled in from reference TRBV18 and TRBJ1-4): NAGVMQNPRHLVRRRGQEARLRCSPMKGHSHVYWYRQLPEEGLKFMVYLQKENIIDESGMPKERFSAEFPKEGPSILRIQQVVRGDSAAYFCASSVLATNEKLFFGSGTQLSVL.

V is TRBV11-2 and J is TRBJ1-1; TRBD1 is a possible D gene (6 bases). Trimming stripped 0 bases from V and 3 bases from J, with 11 bases between. CDR1 SGHAT and CDR2 FQNNGV come from the germline V gene. This CDR3 contains 15 residues. The CDR3 region is CASSLDGRGYTEAFF. CDR3 DNA: TGTGCCAGCAGCTTAGATGGCAGGGGCTACACTGAAGCTTTCTTT.

The CDR3 DNA follows: TGTGCCATCAGTGAGCCGGGACTGGGCTCCTACAATGAGCAGTTCTTC. It is translated as CAISEPGLGSYNEQFF. The chain carries TRBV10-3 and TRBJ2-1; a possible D gene is TRBD2 (6 bases). Trimming stripped 2 bases from V and 0 bases from J, with 11 bases between. Germline V CDR1 and CDR2: ENHRY, SYGVKD. This CDR3 comprises 16 residues.

The chain combines TRBV3-1 (or the pseudogene TRBV3-2) with TRBJ2-7; D unclear. V gave up 11 bases and J gave up 2 bases, with 13 bases separating them. There are 12 residues in the CDR3. Germline V gives CDR1 LGHDT, CDR2 YNNKEL (reference sequence). The CDR3 DNA reads TGTGCCGCCCAGAGGAACACCTACGAGCAGTACTTC. Its translation is CAAQRNTYEQYF.

A remark on this clone: A junction boundary mismatches the germline segment, possibly from a read error. CDR3 bases: TGCGCCAGCCGATTGGAGGGTGAGCAGTTCTTC. It yields the protein CASRLEGEQFF. The gene calls are TRBV3-1 (or the pseudogene TRBV3-2) and TRBJ2-1; TRBD2 might be the D (6 bases). This CDR3 comprises 11 residues. Looked up from germline, CDR1 is LGHDT and CDR2 is YNNKEL (reference sequence).

This sequence joins TRBV3-1 (or the pseudogene TRBV3-2) and TRBJ1-2, with D maybe TRBD1 (6 bases). Looked up from germline, CDR1 is LGHDT and CDR2 is YNNKEL (reference sequence). The CDR3 sequence is 16 residues long. Trimming pared 7 bases from V and 8 bases from J, leaving 26 bases between. In DNA, the CDR3 is TGTGCCAGCACCTCCAAGTTGTACAGGGCTGATCTAGGCTACACCTTC. Translated: CASTSKLYRADLGYTF.

Notes on this clone: At one end, the junction sequence differs from germline, possibly due to a read error. V and J are TRBV28 and TRBJ1-6, with a weak D call TRBD1 (6 bases). CDR3 size: 13 residues. Germline V lookup: CDR1 MDHEN, CDR2 SYDVKM. The CDR3 reads CAGRGPRNSPLHF. The CDR3 DNA reads TGTGCCGGCAGGGGCCCACGAAATTCACCCCTCCACTTT.

The table lists this clone with a few counts. V and J are TRBV5-1 and TRBJ1-1; D might be TRBD1 (5 bases). The CDR3 runs to 14 residues. V was cut by 2 bases and J by 3 bases, with 11 bases left in between. Looked up from germline, CDR1 is SGHRS and CDR2 is YFSETQ. CDR3 coding DNA: TGCGCCAGCAGCTTAGGGGAATCAGACACTGAAGCTTTCTTT. Translation: CASSLGESDTEAFF.

The genes are TRBV6-1 and TRBJ2-2; D is possibly TRBD1 (5 bases). V was cut by 1 base and J by 6 bases, with 15 bases left in between. CDR1 is MNHNS and CDR2 is SASEGT in the germline V gene. This CDR3 comprises 16 residues. The CDR3 is CASSEGRQRPPGELFF. The CDR3 DNA reads as TGTGCCAGCAGTGAAGGTAGACAGCGACCCCCCGGGGAGCTGTTTTTT.

The chain couples TRBV20-1 to TRBJ1-2; D gene uncertain. Germline CDR1 is DFQATT and CDR2 is SNEGSKA (reference sequence). Trimming stripped 6 bases from V and 12 bases from J, with 14 bases between. This CDR3 has 10 residues. The CDR3: CSARQEYNTF. The CDR3 region has the DNA TGCAGTGCGCGCCAAGAGTATAACACCTTC.

The genes are TRBV2 and TRBJ2-2; the D gene is possibly TRBD2 (6 bases). Germline CDR1 is SNHLY and CDR2 is FYNNEI. CDR3 length: 15 amino acids. V gave up 5 bases and J gave up 4 bases, with 14 bases separating them. CDR3 nucleotide sequence: TGTGCCAGCAGTACCGGGACTTTATTCACCGGGGAGCTGTTTTTT. Encoded protein: CASSTGTLFTGELFF.

This sequence joins TRBV10-3 and TRBJ1-2; 10 nucleotides line up with TRBD1. The junction had 6 bases not matched to a gene; V was cut back by 3 bases and J by 8 bases. The CDR3 runs 14 residues. Germline V lookup: CDR1 ENHRY, CDR2 SYGVKD. The CDR3 sequence: CAISDQTGGIGYTF. The CDR3, as DNA: TGTGCCATCAGTGACCAGACAGGGGGCATCGGCTACACCTTC.